These T cell receptor beta chains were read from a single sample in a study of shared clonotypes between healthy human individuals. The table came from immunoSEQ multiplex PCR; TCRdb's copy has only in-frame clones and leaves some out. The sample carries nearly 2 million clones, roughly 95% recorded once. Sequenced sample: naive CD8+ T cells sorted from blood. The receptors shown here come from a man younger than 35 in good health. The CDR3 runs from the conserved cysteine through the conserved F or W. D genes are given only for firm matches. Clone size is given for some rows only: seen once, a few or many times, or a class if the clone is expanded.

J: TRBJ2-7
size: NA
D: TRBD2
V: TRBV19
DNA: TGTGCCAGTAGTATAGGACTAGCGGGGGTCCAACACGAGCAGTACTTC
CDR3: CASSIGLAGVQHEQYF

J: TRBJ2-2
size: NA
D: TRBD2
V: TRBV30
DNA: TGTGCCTGGACACTAGCGGGGAACACCGGGGAGCTGTTTTTT
CDR3: CAWTLAGNTGELFF

J: TRBJ2-7
size: NA
D: NA
V: TRBV11-2
DNA: TGTGCCAGCAGCTTAGTTTCGGACTATTCCTACGAGCAGTACTTC
CDR3: CASSLVSDYSYEQYF

J: TRBJ1-4
size: NA
D: NA
V: TRBV7-8
DNA: TGTGCCAGCAGCTTAGCGCTCGAAGGCACTAATGAAAAACTGTTTTTT
CDR3: CASSLALEGTNEKLFF

J: TRBJ2-5
size: NA
D: TRBD1
V: TRBV11-2
DNA: TGTGCCAGCAGCTCCTGGGACAGGGAAGAAGAGACCCAGTACTTC
CDR3: CASSSWDREEETQYF

J: TRBJ1-1
size: NA
D: NA
V: TRBV9
DNA: TGTGCCAGCAGCGTAACCCGGAACACTGAAGCTTTCTTT
CDR3: CASSVTRNTEAFF

J: TRBJ1-4
size: NA
D: NA
V: TRBV28
DNA: TGTGCCAGCAGTTATAGGCTAAATGAAAAACTGTTTTTT
CDR3: CASSYRLNEKLFF

J: TRBJ2-1
size: NA
D: NA
V: TRBV18
DNA: TGTGCCAGCTCACCCCCCATGGCGACAGATGAGGAGCAGTTCTTC
CDR3: CASSPPMATDEEQFF

J: TRBJ2-7
size: NA
D: NA
V: TRBV7-9
DNA: TGTGCCAGCAGCAACGACGACGGGGACTACGAGCAGTACTTC
CDR3: CASSNDDGDYEQYF

J: TRBJ2-3
size: NA
D: NA
V: TRBV15
DNA: TGTGCCACCAGCAGAGATTTGGCAGATACGCAGTATTTT
CDR3: CATSRDLADTQYF

J: TRBJ1-5
size: NA
D: NA
V: TRBV5-6
DNA: TGTGCCAGCAGGTACTGGGGTGGGGATCAGCCCCAGCATTTT
CDR3: CASRYWGGDQPQHF

J: TRBJ1-2
size: NA
D: NA
V: TRBV23-1
DNA: TGCGCCAGCAGTCAATCGAGGGACGGAACTAACTATGGCTACACCTTC
CDR3: CASSQSRDGTNYGYTF

J: TRBJ2-2
size: NA
D: NA
V: TRBV4-3
DNA: TGCGCCAGCAGCCAGAAGTTTACGATGGACACCGGGGAGCTGTTTTTT
CDR3: CASSQKFTMDTGELFF

J: TRBJ1-1
size: NA
D: NA
V: TRBV5-4
DNA: TGTGCCAGCAGCCCTAGCGGGGGCACTGAAGCTTTCTTT
CDR3: CASSPSGGTEAFF

J: TRBJ2-7
size: NA
D: NA
V: TRBV4-1
DNA: TGCGCCAGCAGCCAAGTCGCTTTCTCCTACGAGCAGTACTTC
CDR3: CASSQVAFSYEQYF

J: TRBJ2-5
size: NA
D: NA
V: TRBV19
DNA: TGTGCCAGTAGTATAGGGGCGGACCAAGAGACCCAGTACTTC
CDR3: CASSIGADQETQYF

J: TRBJ2-3
size: NA
D: NA
V: TRBV9
DNA: TGTGCCAGCAGCGTAGCGTTGGCCCGTAGCACAGATACGCAGTATTTT
CDR3: CASSVALARSTDTQYF

J: TRBJ1-2
size: NA
D: TRBD1
V: TRBV19
DNA: TGTGCCAGTAGTGAATACAGGGGGGACTATGGCTACACCTTC
CDR3: CASSEYRGDYGYTF

J: TRBJ2-7
size: NA
D: NA
V: TRBV5-6
DNA: TGTGCCAGCAGCTTGGCAGGGCCCCGCTACGAGCAGTACTTC
CDR3: CASSLAGPRYEQYF

J: TRBJ2-3
size: NA
D: NA
V: TRBV29-1
DNA: TGCAGCGTTAGCAGGGGAGCGATAGATACGCAGTATTTT
CDR3: CSVSRGAIDTQYF

J: TRBJ1-6
size: NA
D: NA
V: TRBV27
DNA: TGTGCCAGCGGCTCCCCTAATTCACCCCTCCACTTT
CDR3: CASGSPNSPLHF

J: TRBJ2-3
size: NA
D: TRBD2
V: TRBV5-1
DNA: TGCGCCAGCAGCCCAACCCCAGGGCGGGAGGTCACAGATACGCAGTATTTT
CDR3: CASSPTPGREVTDTQYF

J: TRBJ2-7
size: NA
D: NA
V: TRBV7-9
DNA: TGTGCCAGCAGCTTAGGGTGGGGCGAGCAGTACTTC
CDR3: CASSLGWGEQYF

J: TRBJ2-1
size: once
D: NA
V: TRBV7-3
DNA: TGTGCCAGCAGCTTAACTTCCCTCGCCCCCTTTTACAATGAGCAGTTCTTC
CDR3: CASSLTSLAPFYNEQFF

J: TRBJ2-1
size: NA
D: NA
V: TRBV7-2
DNA: TGTGCCAGCAGCTTAGGAGTTACCTACAATGAGCAGTTCTTC
CDR3: CASSLGVTYNEQFF

J: TRBJ2-7
size: NA
D: NA
V: TRBV7-2
DNA: TGTGCCAGCAGCTTAGGTGGCGGCTACGAGCAGTACTTC
CDR3: CASSLGGGYEQYF

J: TRBJ2-7
size: once
D: NA
V: TRBV9
DNA: TGTGCCAGCAGCGTAGCCTCAGGGACCTCCTACGAGCAGTACTTC
CDR3: CASSVASGTSYEQYF

J: TRBJ1-5
size: NA
D: NA
V: TRBV27
DNA: TGTGCCAGCAGTCTACTTGGGGGGGGCCACAATCAGCCCCAGCATTTT
CDR3: CASSLLGGGHNQPQHF

J: TRBJ2-5
size: NA
D: NA
V: TRBV15
DNA: TGTGCCACCAGCATCACACGGGGGGCCCCCTTCCAGACCCAGTACTTC
CDR3: CATSITRGAPFQTQYF

J: TRBJ2-2
size: NA
D: TRBD1
V: TRBV7-9
DNA: TGTGCCAGCAGCTCCGGACAGGCCAGAGGGGAGCTGTTTTTT
CDR3: CASSSGQARGELFF

J: TRBJ2-3
size: NA
D: TRBD2
V: TRBV11-2
DNA: TGTGCCAGCAGCTTACACCCGGGACTAGCGGGAGTGGATACGCAGTATTTT
CDR3: CASSLHPGLAGVDTQYF

J: TRBJ2-1
size: NA
D: TRBD2
V: TRBV6-6
DNA: TGTGCCAGCACTTGGACTAGCGGGAGGGAAAATGAGCAGTTCTTC
CDR3: CASTWTSGRENEQFF

J: TRBJ2-2
size: NA
D: NA
V: TRBV7-9
DNA: TGTGCCAGCAGCTTAGGAGGTCCTACGAACACCGGGGAGCTGTTTTTT
CDR3: CASSLGGPTNTGELFF

J: TRBJ2-5
size: NA
D: NA
V: TRBV5-1
DNA: TGCGCCAGCAGCAGAAACCCAGGGGAAGAGACCCAGTACTTC
CDR3: CASSRNPGEETQYF

J: TRBJ2-7
size: NA
D: NA
V: TRBV7-9
DNA: TGTGCCAGCAGCCCTCAGGCGGTCCTCTCCTACGAGCAGTACTTC
CDR3: CASSPQAVLSYEQYF

J: TRBJ2-1
size: once
D: TRBD1
V: TRBV28
DNA: TGTGCCAGCAGCTCCGGGACAGGGGCTTTCAGGTACAATGAGCAGTTCTTC
CDR3: CASSSGTGAFRYNEQFF

J: TRBJ2-2
size: NA
D: NA
V: TRBV7-9
DNA: TGTGCCAGCAGCCCAGTCCTCCTGTCCCGGGAGCTGTTTTTT
CDR3: CASSPVLLSRELFF

J: TRBJ1-2
size: NA
D: NA
V: TRBV5-6
DNA: TGTGCCAGCAGCTTTGGGCCAGGGGCGGGGAACTATGGCTACACCTTC
CDR3: CASSFGPGAGNYGYTF

J: TRBJ2-7
size: once
D: NA
V: TRBV4-1
DNA: TGCGCCAGCAGCCATCCCTCCGTCGGGGATTTGGGTACCTACGAGCAGTACTTC
CDR3: CASSHPSVGDLGTYEQYF

J: TRBJ2-2
size: NA
D: NA
V: TRBV29-1
DNA: TGCAGCGTCTCCGGGCGGGAAACCGGGGAGCTGTTTTTT
CDR3: CSVSGRETGELFF

J: TRBJ2-7
size: NA
D: TRBD2
V: TRBV28
DNA: TGTGCCAGTTCTAGCGGGGCCTACGAGCAGTACTTC
CDR3: CASSSGAYEQYF

J: TRBJ1-6
size: NA
D: TRBD1
V: TRBV5-1
DNA: TGCGCCAGCAGCCTTGACGGACAGGGAGTTTATTCACCCCTCCACTTT
CDR3: CASSLDGQGVYSPLHF

J: TRBJ2-7
size: once
D: NA
V: TRBV7-9
DNA: TGTGCCAGCAGCCCAACGCTTCCACACCTCTCCTACGAGCAGTACTTC
CDR3: CASSPTLPHLSYEQYF

J: TRBJ2-3
size: NA
D: NA
V: TRBV5-1
DNA: TGCGCCAGCAATAGTGGGGCTAGCGGCACAGATACGCAGTATTTT
CDR3: CASNSGASGTDTQYF

J: TRBJ2-1
size: NA
D: NA
V: TRBV25-1
DNA: TGTGCCAGCAGTGAATATCGGGGGAATGAGCAGTTCTTC
CDR3: CASSEYRGNEQFF

J: TRBJ1-5
size: NA
D: TRBD1
V: TRBV28
DNA: TGTGCCAGCAGTCCCCCGGACAGGAATCAGCCCCAGCATTTT
CDR3: CASSPPDRNQPQHF

J: TRBJ1-2
size: NA
D: NA
V: TRBV5-1
DNA: TGCGCCAGCAGCTTGGAGCAGGGTGATCATGGCTACACCTTC
CDR3: CASSLEQGDHGYTF

J: TRBJ2-5
size: NA
D: NA
V: TRBV5-6
DNA: TGTGCCAGCAGCTCCGGACAGGGAGGGGAGACCCAGTACTTC
CDR3: CASSSGQGGETQYF

J: TRBJ1-1
size: NA
D: NA
V: TRBV25-1
DNA: TGTGCCAGCAGTGCTTGGGACTTGAACACTGAAGCTTTCTTT
CDR3: CASSAWDLNTEAFF

J: TRBJ1-5
size: few
D: NA
V: TRBV6-5
DNA: TGTGCCAGCAGACTCGGGGTGGGGCAGCCCCAGCATTTT
CDR3: CASRLGVGQPQHF

J: TRBJ2-1
size: once
D: TRBD1
V: TRBV19
DNA: TGTGCCAGTAGTGGCCCGGGACAGGACTACAATGAGCAGTTCTTC
CDR3: CASSGPGQDYNEQFF

J: TRBJ1-6
size: NA
D: NA
V: TRBV13
DNA: TGTGCCAGCAGCGAACAGACTATAAATAATTCACCCCTCCACTTT
CDR3: CASSEQTINNSPLHF

J: TRBJ2-7
size: NA
D: NA
V: TRBV13
DNA: TGTGCCAGCAGCTCGCCCTCAGGAATCGACGAGCAGTACTTC
CDR3: CASSSPSGIDEQYF

J: TRBJ1-2
size: NA
D: NA
V: TRBV27
DNA: TGTGCCAGCAGCCTATCTGGGGCAGGGGTTGGCTACACCTTC
CDR3: CASSLSGAGVGYTF

J: TRBJ2-7
size: NA
D: NA
V: TRBV5-6
DNA: TGTGCCAGCAGCTTTTACGAGCAGTACTTC
CDR3: CASSFYEQYF